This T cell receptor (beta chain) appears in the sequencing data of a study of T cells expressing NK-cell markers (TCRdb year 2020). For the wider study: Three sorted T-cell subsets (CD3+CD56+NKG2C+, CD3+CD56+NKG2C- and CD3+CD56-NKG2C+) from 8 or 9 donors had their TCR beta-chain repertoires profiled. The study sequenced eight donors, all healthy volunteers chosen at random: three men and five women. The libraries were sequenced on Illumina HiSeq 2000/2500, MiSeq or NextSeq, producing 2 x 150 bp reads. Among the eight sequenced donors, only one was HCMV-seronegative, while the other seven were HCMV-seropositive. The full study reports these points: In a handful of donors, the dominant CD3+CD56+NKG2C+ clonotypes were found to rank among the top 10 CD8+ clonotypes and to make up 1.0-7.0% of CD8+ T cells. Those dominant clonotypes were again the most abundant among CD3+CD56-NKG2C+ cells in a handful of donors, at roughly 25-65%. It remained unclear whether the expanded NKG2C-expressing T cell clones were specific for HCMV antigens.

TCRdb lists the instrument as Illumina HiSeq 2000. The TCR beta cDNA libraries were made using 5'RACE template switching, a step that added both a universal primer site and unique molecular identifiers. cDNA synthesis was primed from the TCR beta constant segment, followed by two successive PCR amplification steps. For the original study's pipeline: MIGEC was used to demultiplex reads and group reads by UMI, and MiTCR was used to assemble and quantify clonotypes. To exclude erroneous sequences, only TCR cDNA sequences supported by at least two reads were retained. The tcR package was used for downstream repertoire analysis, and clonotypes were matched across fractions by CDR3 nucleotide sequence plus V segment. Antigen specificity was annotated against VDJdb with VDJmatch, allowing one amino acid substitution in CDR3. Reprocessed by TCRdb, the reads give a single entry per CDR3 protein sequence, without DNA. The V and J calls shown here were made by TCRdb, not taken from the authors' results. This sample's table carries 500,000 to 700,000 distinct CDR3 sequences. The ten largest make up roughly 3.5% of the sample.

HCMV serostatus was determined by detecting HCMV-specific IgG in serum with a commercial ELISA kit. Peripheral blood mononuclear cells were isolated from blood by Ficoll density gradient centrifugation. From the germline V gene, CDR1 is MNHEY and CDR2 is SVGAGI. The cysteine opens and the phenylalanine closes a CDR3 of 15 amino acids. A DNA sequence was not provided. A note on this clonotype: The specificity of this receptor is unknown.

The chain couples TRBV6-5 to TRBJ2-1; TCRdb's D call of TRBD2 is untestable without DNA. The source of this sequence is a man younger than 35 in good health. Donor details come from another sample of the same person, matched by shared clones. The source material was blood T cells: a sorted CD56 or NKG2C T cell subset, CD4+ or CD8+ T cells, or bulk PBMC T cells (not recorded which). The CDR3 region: CASSYRAGDYNEQFF.